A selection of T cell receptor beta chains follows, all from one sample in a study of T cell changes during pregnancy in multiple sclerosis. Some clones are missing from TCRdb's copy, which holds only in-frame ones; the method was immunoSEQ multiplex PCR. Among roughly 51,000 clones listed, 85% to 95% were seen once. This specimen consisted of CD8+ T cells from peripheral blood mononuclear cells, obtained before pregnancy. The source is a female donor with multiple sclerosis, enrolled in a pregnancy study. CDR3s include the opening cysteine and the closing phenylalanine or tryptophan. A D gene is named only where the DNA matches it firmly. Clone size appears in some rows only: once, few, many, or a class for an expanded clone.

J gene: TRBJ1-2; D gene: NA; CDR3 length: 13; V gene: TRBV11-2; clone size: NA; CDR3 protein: CASSFSGFYGYTF; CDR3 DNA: TGTGCCAGCAGCTTTTCCGGGTTCTATGGCTACACCTTC
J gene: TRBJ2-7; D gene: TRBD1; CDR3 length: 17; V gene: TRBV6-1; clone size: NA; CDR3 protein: CASSEEGDRLFTYEQYF; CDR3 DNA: TGTGCCAGCAGTGAAGAGGGGGACAGGTTGTTTACCTACGAGCAGTACTTC
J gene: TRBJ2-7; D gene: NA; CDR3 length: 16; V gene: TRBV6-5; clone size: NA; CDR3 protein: CASSYADWTAPYEQYF; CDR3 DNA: TGTGCCAGCAGTTACGCGGACTGGACGGCACCCTACGAGCAGTACTTC
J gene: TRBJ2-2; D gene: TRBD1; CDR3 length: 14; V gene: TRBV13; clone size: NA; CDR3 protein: CASSPQGANGELFF; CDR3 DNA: TGTGCCAGCAGCCCCCAGGGGGCGAACGGGGAGCTGTTTTTT
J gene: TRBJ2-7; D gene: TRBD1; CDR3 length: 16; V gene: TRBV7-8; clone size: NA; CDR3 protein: CASSERRMGQLYEQYF; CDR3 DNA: TGTGCCAGCAGCGAACGACGCATGGGACAGCTGTACGAGCAGTACTTC
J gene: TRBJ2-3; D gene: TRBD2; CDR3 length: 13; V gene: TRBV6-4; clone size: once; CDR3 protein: CVSSAGATDTQYF; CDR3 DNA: TGTGTCAGCAGTGCGGGAGCCACAGATACGCAGTATTTT
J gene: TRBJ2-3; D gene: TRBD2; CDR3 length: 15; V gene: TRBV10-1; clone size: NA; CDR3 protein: CASSLVAGSTDTQYF; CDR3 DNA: TGCGCCAGCAGCCTTGTAGCGGGCTCCACAGATACGCAGTATTTT
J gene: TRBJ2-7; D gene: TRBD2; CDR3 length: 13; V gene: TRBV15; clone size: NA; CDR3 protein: CATAGGRNYEQYF; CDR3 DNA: TGTGCCACCGCGGGGGGTCGGAACTACGAGCAGTACTTC
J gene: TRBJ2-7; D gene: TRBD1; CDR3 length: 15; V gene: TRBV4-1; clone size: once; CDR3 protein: CASSQGPGGAYEQYF; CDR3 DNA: TGCGCCAGCAGCCAGGGACCAGGGGGTGCTTACGAGCAGTACTTC
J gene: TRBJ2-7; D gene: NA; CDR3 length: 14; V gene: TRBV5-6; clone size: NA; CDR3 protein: CASSLGNADREQYF; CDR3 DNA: TGTGCCAGCAGCTTGGGAAACGCGGATCGCGAGCAGTACTTC
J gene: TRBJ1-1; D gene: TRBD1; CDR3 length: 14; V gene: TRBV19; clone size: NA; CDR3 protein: CASSMGQTNTEAFF; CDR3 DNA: TGTGCCAGTAGTATGGGACAGACGAACACTGAAGCTTTCTTT
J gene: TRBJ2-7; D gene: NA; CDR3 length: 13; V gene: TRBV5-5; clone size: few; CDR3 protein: CASSFGSSYEQYF; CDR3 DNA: TGTGCCAGCAGCTTCGGGAGCTCCTACGAGCAGTACTTC
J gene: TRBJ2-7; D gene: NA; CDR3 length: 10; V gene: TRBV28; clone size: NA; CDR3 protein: CASSSGEQYF; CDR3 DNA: TGTGCCAGCAGTTCAGGCGAGCAGTACTTC
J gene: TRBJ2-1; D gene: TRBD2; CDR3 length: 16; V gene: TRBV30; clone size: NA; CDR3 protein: CAWSVFPGGGLDEQFF; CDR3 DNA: TGTGCCTGGAGTGTCTTCCCGGGAGGGGGTTTGGATGAGCAGTTCTTC
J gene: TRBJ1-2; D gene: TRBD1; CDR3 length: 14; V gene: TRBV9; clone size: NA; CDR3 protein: CASSQRQGHYGYTF; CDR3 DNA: TGTGCCAGCAGCCAGCGACAGGGACACTATGGCTACACCTTC
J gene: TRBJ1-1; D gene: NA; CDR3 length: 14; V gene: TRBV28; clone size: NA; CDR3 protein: CASSFGTLNTEAFF; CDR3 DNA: TGTGCCAGCAGTTTCGGGACATTGAACACTGAAGCTTTCTTT
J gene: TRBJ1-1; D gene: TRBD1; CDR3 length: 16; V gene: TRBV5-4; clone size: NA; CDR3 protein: CASRPWGLTGVEEAFF; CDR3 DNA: TGTGCCAGCAGGCCATGGGGCCTAACAGGGGTGGAAGAAGCTTTCTTT
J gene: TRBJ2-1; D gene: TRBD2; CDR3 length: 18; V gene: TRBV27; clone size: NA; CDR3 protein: CASSLSKAGGNAYNEQFF; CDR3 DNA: TGTGCCAGCAGTTTATCGAAGGCGGGAGGGAATGCCTACAATGAGCAGTTCTTC
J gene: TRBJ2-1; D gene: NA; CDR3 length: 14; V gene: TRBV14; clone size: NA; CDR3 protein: CASSQVLFGDEQFF; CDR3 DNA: TGTGCCAGCAGCCAAGTACTTTTCGGGGATGAGCAGTTCTTC
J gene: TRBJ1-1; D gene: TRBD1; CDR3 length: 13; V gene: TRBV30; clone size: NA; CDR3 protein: CAWSHRGLTEAFF; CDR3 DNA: TGTGCCTGGAGTCACAGGGGGCTCACTGAAGCTTTCTTT
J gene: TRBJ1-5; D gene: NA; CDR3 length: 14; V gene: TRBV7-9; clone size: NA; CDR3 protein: CASSLGSEFLPQHF; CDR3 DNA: TGTGCCAGCAGCTTAGGGAGCGAATTTTTACCCCAGCATTTT
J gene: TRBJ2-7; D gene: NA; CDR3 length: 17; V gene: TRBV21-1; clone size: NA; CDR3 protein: CASSKADQGRGTYEQYF; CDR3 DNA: TGTGCCAGCAGCAAAGCTGACCAGGGGCGGGGGACCTACGAGCAGTACTTC
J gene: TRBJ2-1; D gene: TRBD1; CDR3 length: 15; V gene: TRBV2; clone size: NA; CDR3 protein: CASRRTSRDSDEQFF; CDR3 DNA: TGTGCCAGCAGGCGAACGTCCCGGGACAGTGATGAGCAGTTCTTC
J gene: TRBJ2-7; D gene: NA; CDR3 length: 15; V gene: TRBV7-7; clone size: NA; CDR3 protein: CASSLGAGGGNEQYF; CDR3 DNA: TGTGCCAGCAGCTTAGGGGCAGGGGGAGGCAACGAGCAGTACTTC
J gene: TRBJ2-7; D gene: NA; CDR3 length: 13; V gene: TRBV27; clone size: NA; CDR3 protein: CASSLSRGYEQYF; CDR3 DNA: TGTGCCAGCAGTTTATCCAGGGGCTACGAGCAGTACTTC
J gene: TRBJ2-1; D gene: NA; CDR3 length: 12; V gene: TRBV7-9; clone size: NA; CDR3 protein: CASGLNYYEQFF; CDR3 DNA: TGTGCCAGCGGACTTAATTACTATGAGCAGTTCTTC
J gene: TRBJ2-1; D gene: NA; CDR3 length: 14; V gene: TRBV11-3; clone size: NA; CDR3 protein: CASSPGAGHNEQFF; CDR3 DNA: TGTGCCAGCAGTCCTGGGGCAGGTCACAATGAGCAGTTCTTC
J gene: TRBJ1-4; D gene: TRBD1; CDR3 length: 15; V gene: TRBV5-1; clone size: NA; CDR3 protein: CASGRGPSTNEKLFF; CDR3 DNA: TGCGCCAGCGGCAGGGGGCCATCAACTAATGAAAAACTGTTTTTT
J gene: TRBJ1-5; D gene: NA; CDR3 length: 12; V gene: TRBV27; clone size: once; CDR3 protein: CASSPPNQPQHF; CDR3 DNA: TGTGCCAGCAGCCCCCCTAATCAGCCCCAGCATTTT
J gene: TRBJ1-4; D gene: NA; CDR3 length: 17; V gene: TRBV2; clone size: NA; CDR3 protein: CASRASLFAGNDEKLFF; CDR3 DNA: TGTGCCAGCAGAGCATCTCTGTTTGCGGGAAATGATGAAAAACTGTTTTTT
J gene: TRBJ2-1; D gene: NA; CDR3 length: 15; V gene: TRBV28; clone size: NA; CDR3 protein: CASSWSSGEYNEQFF; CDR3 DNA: TGTGCCAGCAGTTGGTCGAGCGGAGAGTACAATGAGCAGTTCTTC
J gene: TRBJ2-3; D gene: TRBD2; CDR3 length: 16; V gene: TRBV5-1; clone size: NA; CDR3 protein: CASSQLAGAFTDTQYF; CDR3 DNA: TGCGCCAGCAGCCAACTAGCGGGAGCTTTCACAGATACGCAGTATTTT
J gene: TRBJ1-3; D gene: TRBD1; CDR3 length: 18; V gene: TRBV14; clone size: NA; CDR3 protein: CASSQGDRTPLSGNTIYF; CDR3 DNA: TGTGCCAGCAGCCAAGGGGACAGGACCCCTCTCTCTGGAAACACCATATATTTT
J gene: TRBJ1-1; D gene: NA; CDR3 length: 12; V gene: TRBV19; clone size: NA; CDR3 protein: CASSIGGLEAFF; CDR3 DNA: TGTGCCAGTTCAATCGGGGGGCTGGAAGCTTTCTTT
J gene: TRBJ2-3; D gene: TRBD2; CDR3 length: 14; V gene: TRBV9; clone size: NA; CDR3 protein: CASNKRERTDTQYF; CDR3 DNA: TGTGCCAGCAACAAGCGGGAGCGCACAGATACGCAGTATTTT
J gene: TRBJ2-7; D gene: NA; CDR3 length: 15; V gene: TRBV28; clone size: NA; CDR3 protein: CASSRPHMTFYEQYF; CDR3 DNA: TGTGCCAGCAGTCGACCCCACATGACATTCTACGAGCAGTACTTC
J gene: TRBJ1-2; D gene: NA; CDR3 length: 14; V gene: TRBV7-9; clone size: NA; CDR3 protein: CASSLVPANYGYTF; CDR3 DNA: TGTGCCAGCAGCTTAGTCCCAGCTAACTATGGCTACACCTTC
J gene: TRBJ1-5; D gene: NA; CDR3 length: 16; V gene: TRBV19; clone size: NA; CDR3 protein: CASSIMGSLSNQPQHF; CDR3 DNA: TGTGCCAGTAGTATTATGGGGAGCCTTAGCAATCAGCCCCAGCATTTT
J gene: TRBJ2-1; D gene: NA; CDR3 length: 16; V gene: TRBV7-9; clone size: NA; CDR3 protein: CASSLPRGSSYNEQFF; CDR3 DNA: TGTGCCAGCAGCCTCCCGAGGGGGTCCTCCTACAATGAGCAGTTCTTC
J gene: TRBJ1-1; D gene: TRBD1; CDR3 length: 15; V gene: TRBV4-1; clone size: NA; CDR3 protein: CASSLQGGMNTEAFF; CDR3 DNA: TGCGCCAGCAGCCTCCAGGGGGGCATGAACACTGAAGCTTTCTTT
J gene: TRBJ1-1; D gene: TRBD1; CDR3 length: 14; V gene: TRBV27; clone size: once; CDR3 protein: CASSPGQGAEGAFF; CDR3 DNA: TGTGCCAGCAGCCCGGGGCAGGGGGCCGAGGGAGCTTTCTTT
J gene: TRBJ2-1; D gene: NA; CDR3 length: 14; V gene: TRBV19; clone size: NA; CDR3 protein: CASTIGSSYNEQFF; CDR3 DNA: TGTGCCAGTACTATTGGTAGCTCCTACAATGAGCAGTTCTTC
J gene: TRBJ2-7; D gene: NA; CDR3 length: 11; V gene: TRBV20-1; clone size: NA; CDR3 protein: CSAYGSYEQYF; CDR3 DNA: TGCAGTGCTTACGGCTCCTACGAGCAGTACTTC
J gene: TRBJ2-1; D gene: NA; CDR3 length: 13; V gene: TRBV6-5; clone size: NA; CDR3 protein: CASSREWWNEQFF; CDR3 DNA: TGTGCCAGCAGTCGTGAGTGGTGGAATGAGCAGTTCTTC
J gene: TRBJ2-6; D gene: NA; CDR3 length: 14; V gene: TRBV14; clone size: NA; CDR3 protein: CASSFVSGANVLTF; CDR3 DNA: TGTGCCAGCAGCTTCGTCTCTGGGGCCAACGTCCTGACTTTC
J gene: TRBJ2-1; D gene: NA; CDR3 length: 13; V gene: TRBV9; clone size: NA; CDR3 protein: CASSVGGNSEQFF; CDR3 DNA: TGTGCCAGCAGCGTCGGGGGAAACTCTGAGCAGTTCTTC
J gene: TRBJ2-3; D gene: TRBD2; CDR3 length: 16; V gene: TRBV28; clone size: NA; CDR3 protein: CASSFIPSGPLDTQYF; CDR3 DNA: TGTGCCAGCAGTTTCATCCCTAGCGGCCCCCTAGATACGCAGTATTTT
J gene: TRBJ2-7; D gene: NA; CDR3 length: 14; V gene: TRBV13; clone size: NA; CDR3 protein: CASSYGQRPYEQYF; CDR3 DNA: TGTGCCAGCAGCTATGGACAGAGACCCTACGAGCAGTACTTC
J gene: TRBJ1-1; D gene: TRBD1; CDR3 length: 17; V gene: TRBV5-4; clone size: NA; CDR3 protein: CASSLARGQGGDTEAFF; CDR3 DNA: TGTGCCAGCAGCTTGGCCCGGGGACAGGGGGGGGACACTGAAGCTTTCTTT
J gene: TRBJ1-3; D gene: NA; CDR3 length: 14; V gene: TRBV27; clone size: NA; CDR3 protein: CASSLRGSGNTIYF; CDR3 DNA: TGTGCCAGCAGTTTACGGGGATCTGGAAACACCATATATTTT
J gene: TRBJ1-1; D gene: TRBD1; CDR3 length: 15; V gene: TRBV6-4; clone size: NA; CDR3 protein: CASSDHPDRGGEAFF; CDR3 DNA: TGTGCCAGCAGTGACCACCCCGACAGGGGAGGTGAAGCTTTCTTT
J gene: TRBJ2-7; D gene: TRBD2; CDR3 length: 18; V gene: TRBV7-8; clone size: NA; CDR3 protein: CASSLAPRVTSAAYEQYF; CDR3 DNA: TGTGCCAGCAGCTTAGCGCCTCGCGTGACTAGCGCGGCCTACGAGCAGTACTTC
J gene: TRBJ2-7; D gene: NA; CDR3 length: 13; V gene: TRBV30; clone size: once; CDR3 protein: CAWSPGHIYEQYF; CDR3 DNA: TGTGCCTGGAGTCCGGGACACATCTACGAGCAGTACTTC
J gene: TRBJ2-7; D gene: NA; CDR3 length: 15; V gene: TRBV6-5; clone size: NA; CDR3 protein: CASSSQLGAEDEQYF; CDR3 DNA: TGTGCCAGCAGTTCTCAACTGGGGGCGGAAGACGAGCAGTACTTC
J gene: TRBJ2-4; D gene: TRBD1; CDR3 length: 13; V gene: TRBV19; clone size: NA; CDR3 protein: CASRTGNGDIQYF; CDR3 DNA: TGTGCCAGTAGGACAGGGAATGGGGACATTCAGTACTTC
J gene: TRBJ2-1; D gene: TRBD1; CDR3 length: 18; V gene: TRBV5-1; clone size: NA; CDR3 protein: CASSLRGSGQVAYNEQFF; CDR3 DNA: TGCGCCAGCAGCTTGCGTGGATCGGGACAGGTCGCCTACAATGAGCAGTTCTTC
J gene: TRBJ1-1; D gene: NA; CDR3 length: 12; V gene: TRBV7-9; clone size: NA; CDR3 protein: CASSLGGDFGIF; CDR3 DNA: TGTGCCAGCAGCTTAGGCGGGGACTTTGGGATCTTT
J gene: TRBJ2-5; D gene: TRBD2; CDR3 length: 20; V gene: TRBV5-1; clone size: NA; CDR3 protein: CASSSLPRGSGSLLGETQYF; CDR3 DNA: TGCGCCAGCAGCTCCCTCCCCCGGGGGAGCGGGAGTTTGCTAGGAGAGACCCAGTACTTC
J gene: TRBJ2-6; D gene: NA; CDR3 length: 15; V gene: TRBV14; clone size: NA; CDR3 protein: CASSQGSSGANVLTF; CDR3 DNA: TGTGCCAGCAGCCAGGGGAGCTCTGGGGCCAACGTCCTGACTTTC